This is a list of T cell receptor beta chains from one sample in a study of early T cells in non-severe SARS-CoV-2 infection. TCRdb recomputed calls from the 5' RACE reads with MiXCR, one row per CDR3 protein. The sample records roughly 32,000 distinct CDR3 sequences, about 3.8% being singletons. Sequencing was performed on whole blood. The origin of the receptors is an adult who was a healthcare worker with PCR-confirmed SARS-CoV-2 infection or an uninfected control (not recorded which). The CDR3 runs from the conserved cysteine through the conserved F or W. Fields, in order: V gene, clone size, J gene, D gene, CDR3 protein, CDR3 DNA. D genes are given only for firm matches. For some rows the clone size is stated as once, few or many, or as a class when expanded; others skip it.

TRBV2	many	TRBJ2-5	.	CASSEALRAEETQYF	TGTGCCAGCAGTGAAGCGCTTCGAGCGGAAGAGACCCAGTACTTC
TRBV6-2/TRBV6-3	many	TRBJ1-1	.	CASSFDSPWRWTEAFF	TGTGCCAGCAGTTTTGATTCGCCCTGGCGGTGGACTGAAGCTTTCTTT
TRBV10-3	many	TRBJ2-7	.	CAIRAIGEQYF	TGTGCCATCAGGGCCATAGGTGAGCAGTACTTC
TRBV29-1	many	TRBJ2-7	TRBD1	CSVAGGSGIYEQYF	TGCAGCGTGGCAGGGGGCTCCGGTATCTACGAGCAGTACTTC
TRBV7-2	once	TRBJ2-5	.	CASSFAETQYF	TGTGCCAGCAGCTTCGCGGAGACCCAGTACTTC
TRBV5-8	many	TRBJ2-7	.	CASSLWAGGNEQYF	TGTGCCAGCAGCTTGTGGGCAGGCGGCAACGAGCAGTACTTC
TRBV5-1	many	TRBJ2-4	TRBD1	CASSFGTENIQYF	TGCGCCAGCAGCTTCGGGACAGAAAACATTCAGTACTTC
TRBV29-1	many	TRBJ2-7	.	CSVEDNAGRRDEQYF	TGCAGCGTTGAAGATAATGCCGGGCGGAGGGACGAGCAGTACTTC
TRBV5-4	many	TRBJ2-1	.	CASSSLGALTAGNEQFF	TGTGCCAGCAGCTCCTTGGGAGCCTTGACAGCGGGCAATGAGCAGTTCTTC
TRBV6-2/TRBV6-3	medium-sized	TRBJ2-3	.	CASSYRWQTTDTQYF	TGTGCCAGCAGTTATAGGTGGCAGACCACAGATACGCAGTATTTT
TRBV10-2	many	TRBJ2-1	TRBD2	CASGGLVNEQFF	TGCGCCAGTGGAGGACTAGTCAATGAGCAGTTCTTC
TRBV7-3	many	TRBJ1-5	.	CASSSLPGQPQHF	TGTGCCAGCAGCTCCCTCCCAGGTCAGCCCCAGCATTTT
TRBV10-1	many	TRBJ2-7	TRBD1	CASLGGAEQNYEQYF	TGCGCCAGTTTAGGGGGCGCGGAACAGAACTACGAGCAGTACTTC
TRBV11-2	many	TRBJ1-2	.	CASSPGRHNYGYTF	TGTGCCAGCAGCCCCGGACGGCATAACTATGGCTACACCTTC
TRBV27	many	TRBJ2-7	.	CASSFPPRYVSYEQYF	TGTGCCAGCAGTTTCCCACCTCGCTACGTCTCCTACGAGCAGTACTTC
TRBV12-3/TRBV12-4	many	TRBJ2-1	TRBD2	CASSRDYPGEQFF	TGTGCCAGCAGTCGGGACTACCCGGGGGAGCAGTTCTTC
TRBV7-9	many	TRBJ2-1	.	CASTMNGGDRPFNEQFF	TGTGCCAGCACTATGAACGGGGGGGACAGGCCGTTCAATGAGCAGTTCTTC
TRBV30	many	TRBJ1-1	.	CAWRSWRARTEAFF	TGTGCCTGGAGAAGTTGGAGGGCCCGCACTGAAGCTTTCTTT
TRBV6-6	many	TRBJ1-4	.	CASSYQTGLNEKLFF	TGTGCCAGCAGTTACCAGACAGGATTAAATGAAAAACTGTTTTTT
TRBV3-1	few	TRBJ1-1	.	CASSQVSWTEAFF	TGTGCCAGCAGCCAAGTCTCTTGGACTGAAGCTTTCTTT
TRBV25-1	few	TRBJ2-1	TRBD1	CASSVTGGWEQFF	TGTGCCAGCAGTGTAACAGGGGGCTGGGAGCAGTTCTTC
TRBV10-3	.	TRBJ1-2	.	CAISELGDGYTF	TGTGCCATCAGTGAGCTAGGGGATGGCTACACCTTC
TRBV20-1	many	TRBJ2-7	TRBD1	CSVGTGDNEQYF	TGCAGTGTCGGGACAGGAGACAACGAGCAGTACTTC
TRBV29-1	many	TRBJ2-1	.	CSVEGLDEYNNEQFF	TGCAGCGTTGAAGGGCTGGACGAATACAACAATGAGCAGTTCTTC
TRBV14	many	TRBJ2-5	TRBD2	CASSAGTSPDF	TGTGCCAGCAGTGCCGGGACTAGCCCGGACTTC
TRBV29-1	.	TRBJ2-2	.	CSVQTVRWNTGELFF	TGCAGCGTTCAAACGGTCAGATGGAACACCGGGGAGCTGTTTTTT
TRBV20-1	many	TRBJ2-2	.	CSARGMSSNTGELFF	TGCAGTGCTAGAGGAATGTCTTCGAACACCGGGGAGCTGTTTTTT
TRBV4-1	many	TRBJ2-3	.	CASSQDGVSSDTQYF	TGCGCCAGCAGCCAAGATGGTGTTTCGTCAGATACGCAGTATTTT
TRBV7-9	.	TRBJ2-7	.	CASSTYYEQYF	TGTGCCAGCAGCACCTATTACGAGCAGTACTTC
TRBV18	many	TRBJ2-1	.	CASSPLGTHNEQFF	TGTGCCAGCTCACCACTAGGGACACACAATGAGCAGTTCTTC
TRBV10-3	many	TRBJ1-1	.	CAIMRSRNTEAFF	TGTGCCATCATGCGATCGCGGAACACTGAAGCTTTCTTT
TRBV7-6	many	TRBJ2-1	TRBD2	CASSPQTSARNEQFF	TGTGCCAGCAGCCCCCAGACTAGCGCTAGAAATGAGCAGTTCTTC
TRBV19	.	TRBJ2-2	.	CASSMVQGRHGELFF	TGTGCCAGTAGTATGGTGCAGGGGAGGCACGGGGAGCTGTTTTTT
TRBV19	medium-sized	TRBJ1-1	.	CAIMERGASEAFF	TGTGCCATCATGGAACGAGGGGCTAGTGAAGCTTTCTTT
TRBV7-9	many	TRBJ1-2	.	CASGAGNYGYTF	TGTGCCAGCGGGGCGGGTAACTATGGCTACACCTTC
TRBV6-2/TRBV6-3	many	TRBJ2-1	TRBD2	CASSYSRASGVGEQFF	TGTGCCAGCAGTTACAGTCGGGCTAGCGGGGTGGGTGAGCAGTTCTTC
TRBV15	.	TRBJ2-1	.	CATSPRADNEQFF	TGTGCCACCAGCCCACGGGCGGACAATGAGCAGTTCTTC
TRBV28	many	TRBJ2-5	.	CASSFSTGETQYF	TGTGCCAGCAGTTTCTCGACGGGGGAGACCCAGTACTTC
TRBV3-1	.	TRBJ2-3	.	CASSQGTSTDTQYF	TGTGCCAGCAGCCAAGGGACTAGCACAGATACGCAGTATTTT
TRBV12-3/TRBV12-4	many	TRBJ1-6	.	CASSLALRGGGLDSPLHF	TGTGCCAGCAGTTTAGCGCTGAGAGGGGGAGGCCTGGATTCACCCCTCCACTTT
TRBV5-4	many	TRBJ2-7	TRBD1	CASSSGQGARYEQYF	TGTGCCAGCAGCTCGGGGCAGGGGGCGCGATACGAGCAGTACTTC
TRBV6-2/TRBV6-3	many	TRBJ1-5	.	CASSYPGGAINQPQHF	TGTGCCAGCAGTTACCCGGGGGGGGCGATCAATCAGCCCCAGCATTTT
TRBV9	many	TRBJ2-2	.	CASGAGANTGELFF	TGTGCCAGCGGGGCGGGGGCAAACACCGGGGAGCTGTTTTTT
TRBV29-1	few	TRBJ2-7	.	CSVGSDSYEQYF	TGCAGCGTTGGCTCCGACTCTTACGAGCAGTACTTC
TRBV12-3/TRBV12-4	many	TRBJ1-1	.	CASIFNGGAEAFF	TGTGCCAGCATCTTCAATGGGGGAGCTGAAGCTTTCTTT
TRBV2	many	TRBJ1-2	.	CASTTSAGGAAYGYTF	TGTGCCAGCACTACCTCTGCGGGGGGCGCCGCCTACGGCTACACCTTC
TRBV5-4	many	TRBJ2-1	.	CASSLVGSSYNEQFF	TGTGCCAGCAGCTTGGTCGGAAGCTCCTACAATGAGCAGTTCTTC
TRBV27	many	TRBJ1-6	.	CASSLGGRGSFGNSPLHF	TGTGCCAGCAGTTTAGGGGGTCGGGGATCCTTTGGGAATTCACCCCTCCACTTT
TRBV7-2	many	TRBJ1-2	.	CASSSGRNYGYTF	TGTGCCAGCAGCTCAGGGCGAAACTATGGCTACACCTTC
TRBV20-1	many	TRBJ1-2	.	CSATRTANYGYTF	TGCAGTGCTACCAGGACGGCGAACTATGGCTACACCTTC
TRBV3-1	many	TRBJ1-1	TRBD1	CASSPLQGYTEAFF	TGTGCCAGCAGCCCACTACAGGGGTATACTGAAGCTTTCTTT
TRBV2	many	TRBJ2-1	TRBD2	CATCATSGAYNEQFF	TGTGCCACCTGTGCGACTAGCGGGGCCTACAATGAGCAGTTCTTC
TRBV12-5	many	TRBJ1-3	.	CASRGNGNTIYF	TGTGCTAGCAGGGGTAACGGAAACACCATATATTTT
TRBV2	many	TRBJ2-3	.	CASSSRGMTDTQYF	TGTGCCAGCAGTTCCAGGGGAATGACAGATACGCAGTATTTT
TRBV11-2	many	TRBJ2-1	TRBD2	CASSSGLKAGGEQFF	TGTGCCAGCAGCTCCGGACTGAAAGCGGGGGGTGAGCAGTTCTTC
TRBV20-1	many	TRBJ1-4	.	CSVAGSNEKLFF	TGCAGTGTGGCGGGATCTAATGAAAAACTGTTTTTT
TRBV7-2	many	TRBJ2-7	TRBD2	CASSPRTSLAYEQYF	TGTGCCAGCAGCCCCAGGACTAGTTTAGCCTACGAGCAGTACTTC
TRBV5-4	.	TRBJ2-5	.	CAARSTISGRETQYF	TGTGCAGCCCGCTCCACAATCAGCGGTCGAGAGACCCAGTACTTC
TRBV11-3	many	TRBJ2-7	.	CASSLGVVYEQYF	TGTGCCAGCAGCTTGGGGGTGGTCTACGAGCAGTACTTC